What follows are 21 T cell receptor beta chains derived from one specimen sequenced in a study of OX40 agonist ivuxolimab in advanced cancers. Measured with immunoSEQ multiplex PCR; TCRdb has only the in-frame clones, and not every one. The top ten hold about a tenth of the sample, which has tens of thousands of clones, about 82% seen once. Sequences were derived from CD4+ or CD8+ T cells sorted from blood, sampled in a trial of the OX40 agonist ivuxolimab. The receptor source for this set is an adult with an advanced solid tumor such as melanoma, head and neck, liver or kidney cancer.

The gene calls are TRBV6-6 and TRBJ2-7; TRBD1 agrees at 7 bases. The germline gives CDR1 MNHNY, CDR2 SVGAGI (reference sequence). V shed 2 bases, J shed 2 bases, and the junction held 6 bases outside the gene matches. CDR3 length: 15 amino acids. The CDR3 sequence is CASSYGGQRAYEQYF. DNA for the CDR3: TGTGCCAGCAGTTACGGGGGACAGCGAGCCTACGAGCAGTACTTC.

The count of this clone is one. The chain combines TRBV30 with TRBJ2-5; TRBD2 aligns across 7 bases. The end of the DNA is better explained by TRBJ2-7, so the J call may be wrong. This CDR3 comprises 13 residues. Germline V gene lookup returns CDR1 GTSNPN and CDR2 SVGIG (reference sequence). CDR3 coding DNA: TGTGCCTGGAGTCGGGGAGGGGTCGACGAGCAGTACTTC. Translating it yields CAWSRGGVDEQYF.

This clone was counted once. This chain connects TRBV4-1 to TRBJ2-5; the D call may be TRBD1 or TRBD2 (5 bases each). V dropped 6 bases and J dropped 4 bases, with 9 bases sitting between them. CDR1 MGHRA and CDR2 YSYEKL come from the germline V gene. The CDR3 is 12 residues long. The CDR3, as DNA: TGCGCCAGCAGGAGGGGCAGAGAGACCCAGTACTTC. It specifies CASRRGRETQYF.

The chain is built from TRBV6-5 and TRBJ2-1; TRBD2 agrees at 10 bases. The CDR3 is 13 amino acids. Germline trimming cut 6 bases from V and 14 bases from J; bases unmatched to any gene: 10. In germline, CDR1 is MNHEY, CDR2 SVGAGI. CDR3 sequence: CASRLAGVPSEFF. Written as DNA, the CDR3 is TGTGCCAGCAGGCTAGCGGGGGTCCCGTCTGAGTTCTTC.

The chain combines TRBV6-4 with TRBJ1-2; 7 bases fit TRBD1. This CDR3 comprises 15 residues. V was pared by 9 bases and J by 0 bases, with 10 bases of the junction left unmatched. Per the germline V gene, CDR1 is MRHNA and CDR2 is SNTAGT. CDR3 in amino acids: CASAPGQDPNYGYTF. In DNA form, the CDR3 reads TGTGCCAGTGCACCCGGACAGGACCCTAACTATGGCTACACCTTC.

Only a few counts were recorded for this clone. This chain connects TRBV19 to TRBJ2-7, with D perhaps matching TRBD2 (6 bases). Trimming cost V 3 bases and J 0 bases, with 15 bases left between them. This CDR3 is 16 amino acids long. Per germline, CDR1 LNHDA and CDR2 SQIVND (reference sequence). CDR3 in amino acids: CASSMRGGIASYEQYF. The CDR3 DNA reads TGTGCCAGTAGTATGAGGGGCGGGATCGCCTCCTACGAGCAGTACTTC.

The CDR3 is CASSLKNTEAFF. The CDR3 nucleotides read TGTGCCAGCAGTTTAAAGAACACTGAAGCTTTCTTT. The J gene is TRBJ1-1, the V gene TRBV28, with unresolved D. Trimming removed 2 bases at V and 1 base at J, with 2 bases between. Germline V gene sequence: CDR1 MDHEN, CDR2 SYDVKM. The CDR3 contains 12 residues.

The rearrangement links TRBV14 to TRBJ2-7, with TRBD1 matching 10 bases. The ends lost 4 bases at V and 6 bases at J; junction bases unmatched: 6. This CDR3 comprises 14 residues. Germline lookup yields CDR1 SGHDN and CDR2 FVKESK. The CDR3 region has the DNA TGTGCCAGCAGCCCGGGACAGGGGCTAATCGAGCAGTACTTC. This translates into CASSPGQGLIEQYF.

The rearrangement uses TRBV29-1 and TRBJ2-1; 9 nucleotides align to TRBD1. This CDR3 has 16 residues. V lost 7 bases, J lost 8 bases, and 18 bases stayed unmatched. Per the germline V gene, CDR1 is SQVTM and CDR2 is ANQGSEA. The CDR3 protein is CSGIVPQGANFHEQFF. Written as DNA, the CDR3 is TGCAGCGGAATAGTACCACAGGGGGCGAACTTCCATGAGCAGTTCTTC.

This chain links TRBV5-6 with TRBJ2-3; D gene ambiguous. There are 15 residues in the CDR3. The ends were cut back, 4 bases at V and 2 bases at J, with 14 bases in the middle. Germline-derived CDR1 and CDR2 are SGHDT and YYEEEE. The chain's CDR3 is CASSKSSTHTDTQYF. DNA for the CDR3: TGTGCCAGCAGCAAAAGTTCGACCCACACAGATACGCAGTATTTT.

The rearrangement joins TRBV29-1 to TRBJ2-5; 8 bases are shared with TRBD1. CDR3 length: 15 residues. Trimming took 7 bases from V and 4 from J; bases not matched to a gene: 14. Germline loops: CDR1 SQVTM, CDR2 ANQGSEA. The CDR3 DNA sequence: TGCAGCGCCACAGGGGGTGGACTAACTGCAGAGACCCAGTACTTC. It is translated as CSATGGGLTAETQYF.

The rearrangement joins TRBV6-1 to TRBJ1-6; TRBD1 matches 10 bases. Losses at the gene ends were 4 bases for V and 7 bases for J; bases not matched to a gene: 7. This CDR3 is 16 amino acids long. Germline V gene data show CDR1 as MNHNS and CDR2 as SASEGT. CDR3 sequence reads: CASSAPPTGGNSPLHF. In DNA, the CDR3 is TGTGCCAGCAGTGCTCCTCCGACAGGGGGCAATTCACCCCTCCACTTT.

The chain uses TRBV19 and TRBJ2-5; D could derive from TRBD1 or TRBD2 (6 bases each). The germline V gene encodes CDR1 LNHDA and CDR2 SQIVND (reference sequence). The CDR3 is made up of 15 amino acids. The V end was cut by 1 base, the J end by 3 bases, with 12 bases between. The CDR3 bases are TGTGCCAGTAGTATAGCATGGGGGGCAGAAGAGACCCAGTACTTC. Translation: CASSIAWGAEETQYF.

The chain employs TRBV9 and TRBJ2-7; D unclear. The length of the CDR3 is 13 residues. V was clipped by 3 bases and J by 5 bases, with 12 bases between them. The germline V gene encodes CDR1 SGDLS and CDR2 YYNGEE. Here the CDR3 reads CASSAPQTNEQYV. As DNA, the CDR3 is TGTGCCAGCAGCGCTCCCCAGACCAACGAGCAGTACGTC.

The chain recombines TRBV5-4 with TRBJ1-1, with a possible D match to TRBD1 (5 bases). Germline V CDR1 and CDR2: SGHNT, YYREEE (reference sequence). The CDR3 extends over 15 amino acids. Trimming stripped 5 bases from V and 0 bases from J, with 14 bases between. The CDR3 coding sequence is TGTGCCAGCAGTAAGCAGGGCCTCATGAACACTGAAGCTTTCTTT. It is translated as CASSKQGLMNTEAFF. The whole variable domain, filled in from reference TRBV5-4 and TRBJ1-1, reads ETGVTQSPTHLIKTRGQQVTLRCSSQSGHNTVSWYQQALGQGPQFIFQYYREEENGRGNFPPRFSGLQFPNYSSELNVNALELDDSALYLCASSKQGLMNTEAFFGQGTRLTVV.

The chain combines TRBV5-1 with TRBJ1-1, with 7 positions matching TRBD1. The CDR3 is 14 residues long. Germline CDR1 reads SGHRS; CDR2 reads YFSETQ. The junction had 10 bases not matched to a gene; V was cut back by 3 bases and J by 8 bases. CDR3 amino acids: CASSSGQPGGEAFF. CDR3 nucleotides: TGCGCCAGCAGCTCGGGACAGCCAGGAGGAGAAGCTTTCTTT.

The chain combines TRBV5-6 with TRBJ2-7, with 8 bases matching TRBD1. The CDR3 covers 13 residues. CDR1 is SGHDT and CDR2 is YYEEEE in the germline V gene. Trimming removed 3 bases from V and 5 bases from J; junction bases left unmatched: 4. Written as DNA, the CDR3 is TGTGCCAGCAGCTCGGTACAGGGGGACGAGCAGTACGTC. Its protein is CASSSVQGDEQYV.

CDR3 protein: CASSPPRTDNTGELFF. CDR3 coding DNA: TGCGCCAGCAGCCCTCCTAGGACGGATAACACCGGGGAGCTGTTTTTT. The gene calls are TRBV5-1 and TRBJ2-2; D is ambiguous. CDR1 is SGHRS and CDR2 is YFSETQ in the germline V gene. The CDR3 runs to 16 residues. Trimming pared 4 bases from V and 2 bases from J, leaving 15 bases between. Full variable domain (remainder filled in from reference TRBV5-1 and TRBJ2-2): KAGVTQTPRYLIKTRGQQVTLSCSPISGHRSVSWYQQTPGQGLQFLFEYFSETQRNKGNFPGRFSGRQFSNSRSEMNVSTLELGDSALYLCASSPPRTDNTGELFFGEGSRLTVL.

The rearrangement links TRBV18 to TRBJ2-1, with 8 bases identical to TRBD1. Germline CDR1 and CDR2: KGHSH and LQKENI. The J segment lost 5 bases and the V segment lost 6 bases, leaving 9 bases of the junction unmatched. The length of the CDR3 is 15 residues. CDR3 region: CASSGGQGGNNEQFF. CDR3 nucleotides: TGTGCCAGCTCCGGAGGACAGGGTGGAAACAATGAGCAGTTCTTC.

The CDR3 reads CASSLARVTAHQPQHF. CDR3 coding DNA: TGTGCCAGCAGCTTAGCGCGAGTTACAGCCCATCAGCCCCAGCATTTT. The chain combines TRBV7-8 with TRBJ1-5; D is ambiguous. The CDR3 is made up of 16 amino acids. CDR1 and CDR2 from the germline V gene are SGHVS and FQNEAQ. Trimming cost V 0 bases and J 5 bases, with 14 bases left between them.

This clone is a singleton in its sample. The V gene is TRBV7-9, the J gene TRBJ2-6; D is undetermined. The CDR3 runs to 15 residues. Germline loops: CDR1 SEHNR, CDR2 FQNEAQ (reference sequence). Trimming stripped 1 base from V and 2 bases from J, with 6 bases between. The CDR3 nucleotides are TGTGCCAGCAGCTTAGACTTCCCTGGGGCCAACGTCCTGACTTTC. Translation gives CASSLDFPGANVLTF. Using reference TRBV7-9 and TRBJ2-6 for the parts outside the CDR3, the full variable domain is DTGVSQNPRHKITKRGQNVTFRCDPISEHNRLYWYRQTLGQGPEFLTYFQNEAQLEKSRLLSDRFSAERPKGSFSTLEIQRTEQGDSAMYLCASSLDFPGANVLTFGAGSRLTVL.